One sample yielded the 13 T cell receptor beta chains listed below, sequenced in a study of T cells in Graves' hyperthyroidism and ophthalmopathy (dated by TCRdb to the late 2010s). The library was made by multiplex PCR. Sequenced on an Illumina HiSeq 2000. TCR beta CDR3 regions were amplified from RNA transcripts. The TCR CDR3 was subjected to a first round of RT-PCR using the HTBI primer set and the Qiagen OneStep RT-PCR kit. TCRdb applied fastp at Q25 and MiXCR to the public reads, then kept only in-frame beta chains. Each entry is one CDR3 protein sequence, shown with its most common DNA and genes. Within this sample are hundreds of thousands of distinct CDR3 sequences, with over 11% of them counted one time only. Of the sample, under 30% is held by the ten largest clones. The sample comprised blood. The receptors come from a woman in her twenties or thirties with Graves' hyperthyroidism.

The CDR3: CASSSFSDHEQFF. The DNA for the CDR3 is TGTGCCAGCAGCTCTTTTAGCGATCATGAGCAGTTCTTC. The V call is TRBV7-9, the J call TRBJ2-1; tentative D call: TRBD2 (5 bases). This CDR3 is built from 13 residues. The V and J ends lost 4 bases and 8 bases respectively, with 12 bases between them. The V gene's germline CDR1 is SEHNR and CDR2 FQNEAQ (reference sequence).

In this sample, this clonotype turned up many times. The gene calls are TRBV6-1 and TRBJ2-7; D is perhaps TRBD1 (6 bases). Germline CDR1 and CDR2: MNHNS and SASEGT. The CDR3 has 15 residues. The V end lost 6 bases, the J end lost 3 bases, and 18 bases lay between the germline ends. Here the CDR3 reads CASRPAGTPYYEQYF. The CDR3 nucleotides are TGTGCCAGCAGACCTGCCGGGACACCATACTACGAGCAGTACTTC.

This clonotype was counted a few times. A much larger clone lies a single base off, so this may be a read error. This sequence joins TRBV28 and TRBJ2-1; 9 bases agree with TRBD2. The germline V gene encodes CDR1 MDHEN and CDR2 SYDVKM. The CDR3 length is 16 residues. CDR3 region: CASSSLAGVSYNEQSF. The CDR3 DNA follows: TGTGCCAGCAGTTCTTTAGCGGGAGTGTCCTACAATGAGCAGTCCTTC.

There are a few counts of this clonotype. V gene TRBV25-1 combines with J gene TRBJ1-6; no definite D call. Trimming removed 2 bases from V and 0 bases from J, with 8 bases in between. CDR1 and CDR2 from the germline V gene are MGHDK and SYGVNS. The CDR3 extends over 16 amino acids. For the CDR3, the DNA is TGTGCCAGCAGTGAACAACGGAGCTCCTATAATTCACCCCTCCACTTT. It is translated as CASSEQRSSYNSPLHF.

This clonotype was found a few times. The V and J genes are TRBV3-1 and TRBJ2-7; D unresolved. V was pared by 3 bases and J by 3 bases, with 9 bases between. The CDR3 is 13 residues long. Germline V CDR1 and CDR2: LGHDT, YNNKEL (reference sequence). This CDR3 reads CASSHADNYEQYF. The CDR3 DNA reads TGTGCCAGCAGCCATGCAGATAACTACGAGCAGTACTTC.

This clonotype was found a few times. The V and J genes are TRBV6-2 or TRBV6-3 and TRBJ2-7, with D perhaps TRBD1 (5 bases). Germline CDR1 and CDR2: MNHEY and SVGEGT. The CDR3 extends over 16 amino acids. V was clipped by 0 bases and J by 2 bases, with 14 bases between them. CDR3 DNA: TGTGCCAGCAGTTACTCACAGGTCAAAACCACCTACGAGCAGTACTTC. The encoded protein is CASSYSQVKTTYEQYF.

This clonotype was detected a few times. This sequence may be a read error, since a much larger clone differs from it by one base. The CDR3 DNA reads TGTGCCAGCAGTTCGAGGTCAATGACCCAGCATTTT. Translated: CASSSRSMTQHF. V gene TRBV28 combines with J gene TRBJ1-5; D gene uncertain. Trimming stripped 4 bases from V and 11 bases from J, with 12 bases between. CDR1 and CDR2 (germline): MDHEN, SYDVKM. CDR3 length: 12 residues.

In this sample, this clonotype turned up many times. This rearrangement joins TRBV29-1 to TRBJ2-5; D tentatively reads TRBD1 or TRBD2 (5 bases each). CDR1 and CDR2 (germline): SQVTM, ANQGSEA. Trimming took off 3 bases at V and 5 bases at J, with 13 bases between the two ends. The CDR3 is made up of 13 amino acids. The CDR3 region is CSVDPRELETQYF. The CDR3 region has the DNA TGCAGCGTTGATCCCAGGGAGTTGGAGACCCAGTACTTC.

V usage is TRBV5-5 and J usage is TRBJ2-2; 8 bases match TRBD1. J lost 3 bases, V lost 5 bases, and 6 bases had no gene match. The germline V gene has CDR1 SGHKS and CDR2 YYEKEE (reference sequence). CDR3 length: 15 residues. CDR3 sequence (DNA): TGTGCCAGCAGGGAGACAGGGGTGGACACCGGGGAGCTGTTTTTT. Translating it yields CASRETGVDTGELFF.

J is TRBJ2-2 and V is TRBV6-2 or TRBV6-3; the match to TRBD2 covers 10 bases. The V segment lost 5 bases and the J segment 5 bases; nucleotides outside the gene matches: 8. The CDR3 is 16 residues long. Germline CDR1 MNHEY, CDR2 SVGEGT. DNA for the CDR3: TGTGCCAGCAGTCTTATTAGCGGGAGGCTGACCGGGGAGCTGTTTTTT. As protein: CASSLISGRLTGELFF.

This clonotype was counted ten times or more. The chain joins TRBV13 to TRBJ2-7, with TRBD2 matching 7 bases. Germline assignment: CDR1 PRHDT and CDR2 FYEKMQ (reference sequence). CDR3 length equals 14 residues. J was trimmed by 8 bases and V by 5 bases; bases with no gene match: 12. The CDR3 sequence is CASSPRASGEQQYF. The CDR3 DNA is TGTGCCAGCAGCCCTCGGGCTAGCGGAGAGCAGCAGTACTTC.

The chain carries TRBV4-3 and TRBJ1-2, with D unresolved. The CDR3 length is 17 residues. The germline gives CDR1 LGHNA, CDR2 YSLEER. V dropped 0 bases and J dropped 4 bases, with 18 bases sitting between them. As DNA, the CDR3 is TGCGCCAGCAGCCAAGATCGCCCCCCTCGAGGGCTCTATGGCTACACCTTC. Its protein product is CASSQDRPPRGLYGYTF.

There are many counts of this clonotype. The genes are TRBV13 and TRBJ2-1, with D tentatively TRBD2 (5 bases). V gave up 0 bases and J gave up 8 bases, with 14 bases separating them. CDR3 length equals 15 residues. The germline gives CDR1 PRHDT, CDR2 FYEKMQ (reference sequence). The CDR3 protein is CASSLGRTSRDEQFF. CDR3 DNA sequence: TGTGCCAGCAGCTTAGGCCGCACTAGTAGGGATGAGCAGTTCTTC.